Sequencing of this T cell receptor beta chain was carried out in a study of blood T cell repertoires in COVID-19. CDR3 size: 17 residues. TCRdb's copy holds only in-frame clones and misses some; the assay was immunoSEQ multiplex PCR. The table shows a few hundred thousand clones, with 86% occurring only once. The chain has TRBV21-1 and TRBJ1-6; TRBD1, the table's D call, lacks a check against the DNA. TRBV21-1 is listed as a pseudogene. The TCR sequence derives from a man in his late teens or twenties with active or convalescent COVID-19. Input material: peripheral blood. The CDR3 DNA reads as TGTGCCAGCAACTGGCTCGGCCTAGGACAGATTAATTCACCCCTCCACTTT. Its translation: CASNWLGLGQINSPLHF.